The rows below give T cell receptor beta chains drawn from one sample of a study of CD8 T cells in ankylosing spondylitis. TCRdb fed the 5' RACE reads into MiXCR, producing one record per CDR3 protein. In the table there are some 840,000 distinct CDR3 sequences, around 11% of which are singletons. Sequencing was done on a sample of blood, either unsorted or a sorted T cell fraction (not recorded which). The receptors were gathered from a male donor with ankylosing spondylitis. Both conserved end residues are part of each CDR3. A D gene is named only where the DNA matches it firmly. Part of the rows lack a size; the others show once, few, many or a class for expanded clones.

clone size	J gene	D gene	V gene	CDR3 protein	CDR3 DNA
-	TRBJ2-3	-	TRBV20-1	CSAVRGDGTDTQYF	TGCAGTGCAGTTCGCGGGGACGGCACAGATACGCAGTATTTT
-	TRBJ2-2	-	TRBV5-1	CASSSYYRSATGELFF	TGCGCCAGCAGCAGCTACTACCGGAGTGCCACCGGGGAGCTGTTTTTT
many	TRBJ1-1	-	TRBV5-1	CASSPEGYTEAFF	TGCGCCAGCAGCCCCGAGGGGTACACTGAAGCTTTCTTT
few	TRBJ2-2	-	TRBV10-3	CAISGRPRANGELFF	TGTGCCATCAGTGGGCGCCCTCGGGCTAACGGGGAGCTGTTTTTT
few	TRBJ1-3	-	TRBV30	CAWSVAGGVSIYF	TGTGCCTGGAGTGTAGCGGGTGGAGTATCCATATATTTT
-	TRBJ1-5	-	TRBV28	CASRGFSSNQPQHF	TGTGCCAGCAGGGGTTTTTCTAGCAATCAGCCCCAGCATTTT
-	TRBJ1-2	-	TRBV28	CASSLYAGWGGYTF	TGTGCCAGCAGTTTATACGCAGGTTGGGGGGGCTACACCTTC
few	TRBJ1-2	-	TRBV28	CASTTGLNYGYTF	TGTGCCAGCACAACGGGGTTGAACTATGGCTACACCTTC
-	TRBJ1-6	-	TRBV5-1	CASSWGDTSSYNSPLHF	TGCGCCAGCAGCTGGGGGGACACGAGCTCCTATAATTCACCCCTCCACTTT
-	TRBJ1-4	-	TRBV19	CASSIDHSEKLFF	TGTGCCAGTAGTATAGATCATTCTGAAAAACTGTTTTTT
few	TRBJ2-7	-	TRBV5-1	CASSFGRGIYEQYF	TGCGCCAGCAGCTTCGGACGGGGAATCTACGAGCAGTACTTC
few	TRBJ1-6	-	TRBV12-3/TRBV12-4	CASSLEEGHNSPLHF	TGTGCCAGCAGTTTAGAGGAGGGTCATAATTCACCCCTCCACTTT
few	TRBJ1-5	TRBD1	TRBV6-2/TRBV6-3	CASSYLTGHQPQHF	TGTGCCAGCAGTTACCTGACAGGGCATCAGCCCCAGCATTTT
-	TRBJ1-1	-	TRBV7-9	CASSQMGGAEGEAFF	TGTGCCAGCAGCCAAATGGGCGGGGCCGAGGGTGAAGCTTTCTTT
-	TRBJ1-4	-	TRBV12-3/TRBV12-4	CASSGGTNEKLFF	TGTGCCAGCAGCGGGGGAACTAATGAAAAACTGTTTTTT
-	TRBJ2-2	-	TRBV20-1	CSARDGAGVTGELFF	TGCAGTGCTAGAGATGGCGCAGGAGTTACCGGGGAGCTGTTTTTT
many	TRBJ1-2	-	TRBV20-1	CSAYPGPPYGYTF	TGCAGTGCTTACCCCGGGCCACCTTATGGCTACACCTTC
-	TRBJ2-5	TRBD2	TRBV6-2/TRBV6-3	CASTPSGSETQYF	TGTGCCAGCACACCCAGCGGGAGTGAGACCCAGTACTTC